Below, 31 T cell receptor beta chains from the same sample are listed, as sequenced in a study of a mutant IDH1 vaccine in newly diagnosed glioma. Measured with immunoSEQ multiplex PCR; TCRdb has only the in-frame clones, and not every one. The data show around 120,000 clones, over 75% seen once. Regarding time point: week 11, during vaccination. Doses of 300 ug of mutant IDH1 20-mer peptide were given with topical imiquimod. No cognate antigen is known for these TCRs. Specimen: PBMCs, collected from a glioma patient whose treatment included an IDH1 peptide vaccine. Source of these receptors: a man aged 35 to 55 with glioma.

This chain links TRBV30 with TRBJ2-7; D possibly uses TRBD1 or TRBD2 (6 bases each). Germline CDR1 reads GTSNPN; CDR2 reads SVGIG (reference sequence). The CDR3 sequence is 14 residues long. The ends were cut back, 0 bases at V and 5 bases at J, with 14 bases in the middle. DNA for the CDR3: TGTGCCTGGAGTGTAGGGGGGTTCGGGGACGAGCAGTACTTC. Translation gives CAWSVGGFGDEQYF. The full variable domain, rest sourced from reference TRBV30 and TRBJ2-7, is SQTIHQWPATLVQPVGSPLSLECTVEGTSNPNLYWYRQAAGRGLQLLFYSVGIGQISSEVPQNLSASRPQDRQFILSSKKLLLSDSGFYLCAWSVGGFGDEQYFGPGTRLTVT.

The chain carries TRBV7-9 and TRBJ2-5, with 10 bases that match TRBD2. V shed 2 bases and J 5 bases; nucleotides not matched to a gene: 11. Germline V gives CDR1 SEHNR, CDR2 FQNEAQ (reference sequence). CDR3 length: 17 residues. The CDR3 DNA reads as TGTGCCAGCAGCTTACGGGGGCTAGCGGGAGCGGCGGAGACCCAGTACTTC. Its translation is CASSLRGLAGAAETQYF.

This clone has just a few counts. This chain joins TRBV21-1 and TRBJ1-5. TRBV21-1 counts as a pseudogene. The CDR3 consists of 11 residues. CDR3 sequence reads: CASSKGLPQHF. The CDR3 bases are TGTGCCAGCAGCAAGGGTCTGCCCCAGCATTTT.

The CDR3 protein is CASSLFRGRNEKLFF. The CDR3 region has the DNA TGTGCCAGCAGCTTGTTCAGGGGGCGTAATGAAAAACTGTTTTTT. This chain uses TRBV5-5 with TRBJ1-4; 8 bases line up with TRBD1. The germline gives CDR1 SGHKS, CDR2 YYEKEE (reference sequence). The CDR3 is 15 residues long. The junction had 3 bases not matched to a gene; V was cut back by 1 base and J by 4 bases. The variable domain in full, completed from reference TRBV5-5 and TRBJ1-4, reads DAGVTQSPTHLIKTRGQQVTLRCSPISGHKSVSWYQQVLGQGPQFIFQYYEKEERGRGNFPDRFSARQFPNYSSELNVNALLLGDSALYLCASSLFRGRNEKLFFGSGTQLSVL.

The CDR3 sequence: CAVLGPSGANVLTF. Written as DNA, the CDR3 is TGTGCCGTCCTTGGGCCATCTGGGGCCAACGTCCTGACTTTC. The chain has TRBV5-5 and TRBJ2-6; D uncertain. V was trimmed by 10 bases and J by 1 base, leaving 12 bases between them. CDR1 and CDR2 from the germline V gene are SGHKS and YYEKEE (reference sequence). The length of the CDR3 is 14 residues.

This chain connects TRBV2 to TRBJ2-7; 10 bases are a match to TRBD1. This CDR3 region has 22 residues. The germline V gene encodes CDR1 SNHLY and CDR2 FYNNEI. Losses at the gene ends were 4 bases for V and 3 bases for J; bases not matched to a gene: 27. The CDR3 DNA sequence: TGTGCCAGCAGTGGGGTCCTAGACAGGGGGCCTAGCGGTACTCCTACGAACTACGAGCAGTACTTC. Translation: CASSGVLDRGPSGTPTNYEQYF.

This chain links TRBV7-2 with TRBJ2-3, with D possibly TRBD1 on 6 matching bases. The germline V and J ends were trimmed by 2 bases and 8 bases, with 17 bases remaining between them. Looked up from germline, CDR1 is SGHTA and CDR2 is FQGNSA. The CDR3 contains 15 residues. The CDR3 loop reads CASSLRGSTGGTQYF. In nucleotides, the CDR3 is TGTGCCAGCAGCTTAAGGGGGTCCACAGGCGGTACGCAGTATTTT.

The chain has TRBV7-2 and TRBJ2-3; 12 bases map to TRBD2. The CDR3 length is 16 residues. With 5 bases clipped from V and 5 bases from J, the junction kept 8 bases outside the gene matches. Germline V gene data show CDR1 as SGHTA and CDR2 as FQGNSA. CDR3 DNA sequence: TGTGCCAGCAGCCCGACCGGACTAGCGGGAATAGATACGCAGTATTTT. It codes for CASSPTGLAGIDTQYF. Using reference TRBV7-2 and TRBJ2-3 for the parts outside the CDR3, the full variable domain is GAGVSQSPSNKVTEKGKDVELRCDPISGHTALYWYRQSLGQGLEFLIYFQGNSAPDKSGLPSDRFSAERTGGSVSTLTIQRTQQEDSAVYLCASSPTGLAGIDTQYFGPGTRLTVL.

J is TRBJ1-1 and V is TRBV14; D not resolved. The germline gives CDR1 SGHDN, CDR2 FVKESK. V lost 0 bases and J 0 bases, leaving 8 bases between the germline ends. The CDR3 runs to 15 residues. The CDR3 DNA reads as TGTGCCAGCAGCCAAGAGACGGGCCTGAACACTGAAGCTTTCTTT. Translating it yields CASSQETGLNTEAFF.

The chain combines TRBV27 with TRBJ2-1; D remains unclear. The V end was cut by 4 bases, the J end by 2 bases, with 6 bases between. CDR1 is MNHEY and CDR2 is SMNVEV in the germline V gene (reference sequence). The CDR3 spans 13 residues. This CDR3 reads CASSSRPYNEQFF. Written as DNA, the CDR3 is TGTGCCAGCAGTTCTCGACCCTACAATGAGCAGTTCTTC.

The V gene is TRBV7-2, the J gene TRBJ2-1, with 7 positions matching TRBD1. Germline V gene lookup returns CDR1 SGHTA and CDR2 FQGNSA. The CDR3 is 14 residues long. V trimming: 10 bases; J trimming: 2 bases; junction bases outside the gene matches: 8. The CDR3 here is CAITTGAPYNEQFF. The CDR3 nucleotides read TGTGCCATCACTACAGGGGCCCCCTACAATGAGCAGTTCTTC. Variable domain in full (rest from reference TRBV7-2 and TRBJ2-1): GAGVSQSPSNKVTEKGKDVELRCDPISGHTALYWYRQSLGQGLEFLIYFQGNSAPDKSGLPSDRFSAERTGGSVSTLTIQRTQQEDSAVYLCAITTGAPYNEQFFGPGTRLTVL.

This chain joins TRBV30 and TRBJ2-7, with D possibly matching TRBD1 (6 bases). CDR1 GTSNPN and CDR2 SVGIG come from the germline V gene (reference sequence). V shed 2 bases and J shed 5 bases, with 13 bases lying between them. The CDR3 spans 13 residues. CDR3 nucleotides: TGTGCCTGGAGTATAGGGGGAGTAAACGAGCAGTACTTC. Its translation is CAWSIGGVNEQYF.

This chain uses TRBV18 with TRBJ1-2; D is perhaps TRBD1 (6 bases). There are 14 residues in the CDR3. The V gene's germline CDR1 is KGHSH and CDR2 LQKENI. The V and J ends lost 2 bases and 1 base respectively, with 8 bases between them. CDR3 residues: CASSPTGNNYGYTF. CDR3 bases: TGTGCCAGCTCACCAACAGGGAATAACTATGGCTACACCTTC.

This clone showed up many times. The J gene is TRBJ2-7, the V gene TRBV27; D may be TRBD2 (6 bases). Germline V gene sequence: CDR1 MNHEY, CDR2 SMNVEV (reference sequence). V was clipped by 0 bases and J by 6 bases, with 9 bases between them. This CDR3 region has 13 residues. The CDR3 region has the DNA TGTGCCAGCAGTTTATCTGTGGGAGGCGAGCAGTACTTC. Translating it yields CASSLSVGGEQYF.

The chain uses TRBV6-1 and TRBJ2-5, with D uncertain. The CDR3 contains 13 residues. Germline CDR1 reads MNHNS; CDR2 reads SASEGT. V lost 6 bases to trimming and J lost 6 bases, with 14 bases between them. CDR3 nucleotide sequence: TGTGCCAGCAGGTTAGAAGTTACAAAGACCCAGTACTTC. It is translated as CASRLEVTKTQYF.

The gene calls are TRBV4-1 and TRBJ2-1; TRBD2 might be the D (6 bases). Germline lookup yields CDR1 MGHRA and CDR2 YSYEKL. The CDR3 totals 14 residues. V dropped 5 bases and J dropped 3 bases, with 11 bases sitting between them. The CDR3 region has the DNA TGCGCCAGCAGCTCACGGGAGAGCTACAATGAGCAGTTCTTC. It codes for CASSSRESYNEQFF.

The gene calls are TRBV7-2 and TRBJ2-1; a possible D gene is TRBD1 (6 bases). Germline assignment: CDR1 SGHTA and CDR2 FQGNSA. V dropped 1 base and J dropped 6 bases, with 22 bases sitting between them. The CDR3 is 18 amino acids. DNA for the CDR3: TGTGCCAGCAGCTTAGTACCGGTGGGGACATCCGGGGCCAATGAGCAGTTCTTC. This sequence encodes CASSLVPVGTSGANEQFF.

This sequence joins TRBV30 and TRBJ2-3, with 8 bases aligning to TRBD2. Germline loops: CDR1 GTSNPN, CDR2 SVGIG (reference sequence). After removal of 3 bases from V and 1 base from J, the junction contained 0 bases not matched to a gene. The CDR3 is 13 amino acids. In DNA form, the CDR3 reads TGTGCCTGGAGCGGGAGGGGCACAGATACGCAGTATTTT. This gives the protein CAWSGRGTDTQYF.

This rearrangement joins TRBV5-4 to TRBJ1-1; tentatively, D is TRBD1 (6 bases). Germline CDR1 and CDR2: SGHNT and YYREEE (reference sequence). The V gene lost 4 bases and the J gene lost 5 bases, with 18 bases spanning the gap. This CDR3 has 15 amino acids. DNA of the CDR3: TGTGCCAGCAGCCTGTCTGTCGGGGGCGGGACTGAAGCTTTCTTT. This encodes CASSLSVGGGTEAFF.

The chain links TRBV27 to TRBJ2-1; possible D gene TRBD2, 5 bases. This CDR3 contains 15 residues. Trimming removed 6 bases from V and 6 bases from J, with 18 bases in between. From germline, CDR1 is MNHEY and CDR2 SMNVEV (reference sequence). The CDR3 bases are TGTGCCAGCAGCCCCCGGAGGAACGACTTCAATGAGCAGTTCTTC. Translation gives CASSPRRNDFNEQFF.

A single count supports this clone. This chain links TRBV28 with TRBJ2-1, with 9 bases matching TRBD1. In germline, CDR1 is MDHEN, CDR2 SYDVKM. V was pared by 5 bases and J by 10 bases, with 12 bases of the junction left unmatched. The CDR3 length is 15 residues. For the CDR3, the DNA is TGTGCCAGCAGTGTAGCCGGGACAGGGTTAAGAGAGCAGTTCTTC. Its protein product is CASSVAGTGLREQFF. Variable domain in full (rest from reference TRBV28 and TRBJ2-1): DVKVTQSSRYLVKRTGEKVFLECVQDMDHENMFWYRQDPGLGLRLIYFSYDVKMKEKGDIPEGYSVSREKKERFSLILESASTNQTSMYLCASSVAGTGLREQFFGPGTRLTVL.

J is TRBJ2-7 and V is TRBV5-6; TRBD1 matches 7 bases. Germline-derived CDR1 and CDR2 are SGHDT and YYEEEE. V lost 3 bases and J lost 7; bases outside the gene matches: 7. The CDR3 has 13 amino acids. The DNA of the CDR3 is TGTGCCAGCAGCTACAGGGGACCGAGTGAGCAGTACTTC. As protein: CASSYRGPSEQYF.

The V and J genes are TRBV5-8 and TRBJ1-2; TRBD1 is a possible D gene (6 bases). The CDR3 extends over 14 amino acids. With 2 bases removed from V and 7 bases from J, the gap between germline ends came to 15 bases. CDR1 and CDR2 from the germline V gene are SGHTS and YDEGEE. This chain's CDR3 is CASSLKPTGSGYTF. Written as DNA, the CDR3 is TGTGCCAGCAGCTTAAAGCCGACAGGCAGTGGCTACACCTTC.

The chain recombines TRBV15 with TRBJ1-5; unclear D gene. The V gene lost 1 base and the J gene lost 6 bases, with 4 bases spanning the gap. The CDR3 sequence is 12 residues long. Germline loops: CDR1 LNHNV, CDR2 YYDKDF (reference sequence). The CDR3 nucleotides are TGTGCCACCAGCAGAGTGGGTCAGCCCCAGCATTTT. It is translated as CATSRVGQPQHF.

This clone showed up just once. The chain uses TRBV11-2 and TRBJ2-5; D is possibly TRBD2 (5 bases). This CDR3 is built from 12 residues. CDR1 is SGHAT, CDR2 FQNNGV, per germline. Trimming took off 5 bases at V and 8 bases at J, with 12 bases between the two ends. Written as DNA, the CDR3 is TGTGCCAGCAGCAAGAGGGCGGCCACCCAGTACTTC. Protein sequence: CASSKRAATQYF.

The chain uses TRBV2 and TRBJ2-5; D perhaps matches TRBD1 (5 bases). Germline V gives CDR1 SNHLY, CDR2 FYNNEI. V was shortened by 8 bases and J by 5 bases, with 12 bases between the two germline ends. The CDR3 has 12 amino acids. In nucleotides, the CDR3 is TGTGCCAGCCAGGGCCCTCCGGAGACCCAGTACTTC. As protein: CASQGPPETQYF.

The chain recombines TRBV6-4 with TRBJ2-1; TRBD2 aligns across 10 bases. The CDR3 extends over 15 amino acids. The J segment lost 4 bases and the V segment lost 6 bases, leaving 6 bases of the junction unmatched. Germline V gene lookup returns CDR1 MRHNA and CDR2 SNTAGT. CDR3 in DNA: TGTGCCAGCAGCGAAACTAGCGGGGAATACAATGAGCAGTTCTTC. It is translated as CASSETSGEYNEQFF.

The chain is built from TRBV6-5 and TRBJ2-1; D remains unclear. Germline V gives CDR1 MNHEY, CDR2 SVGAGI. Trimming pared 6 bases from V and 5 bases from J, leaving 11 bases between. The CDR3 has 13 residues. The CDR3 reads CASSFGRNNEQFF. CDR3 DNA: TGTGCCAGCAGCTTCGGACGGAACAATGAGCAGTTCTTC.

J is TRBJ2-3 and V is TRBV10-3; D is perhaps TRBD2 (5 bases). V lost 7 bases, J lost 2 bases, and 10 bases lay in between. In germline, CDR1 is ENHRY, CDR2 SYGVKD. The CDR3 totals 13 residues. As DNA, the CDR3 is TGTGCCATCACCACTAGACTCACAGATACGCAGTATTTT. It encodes CAITTRLTDTQYF.

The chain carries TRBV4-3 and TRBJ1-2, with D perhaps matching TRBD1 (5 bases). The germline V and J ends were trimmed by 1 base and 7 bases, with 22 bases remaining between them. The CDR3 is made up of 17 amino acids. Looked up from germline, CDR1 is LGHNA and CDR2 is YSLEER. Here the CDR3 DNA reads TGCGCCAGCAGCCAAGTATTGCCGACAGCGGGGGGATTTGGCTACACCTTC. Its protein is CASSQVLPTAGGFGYTF.

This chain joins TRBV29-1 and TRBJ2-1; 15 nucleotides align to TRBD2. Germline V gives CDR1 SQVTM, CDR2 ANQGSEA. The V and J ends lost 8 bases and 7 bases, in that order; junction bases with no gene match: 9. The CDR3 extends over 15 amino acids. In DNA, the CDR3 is TGCAGCTCTGCGGGGACTAGCGGGGGGCTGAATGAGCAGTTCTTC. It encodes CSSAGTSGGLNEQFF.